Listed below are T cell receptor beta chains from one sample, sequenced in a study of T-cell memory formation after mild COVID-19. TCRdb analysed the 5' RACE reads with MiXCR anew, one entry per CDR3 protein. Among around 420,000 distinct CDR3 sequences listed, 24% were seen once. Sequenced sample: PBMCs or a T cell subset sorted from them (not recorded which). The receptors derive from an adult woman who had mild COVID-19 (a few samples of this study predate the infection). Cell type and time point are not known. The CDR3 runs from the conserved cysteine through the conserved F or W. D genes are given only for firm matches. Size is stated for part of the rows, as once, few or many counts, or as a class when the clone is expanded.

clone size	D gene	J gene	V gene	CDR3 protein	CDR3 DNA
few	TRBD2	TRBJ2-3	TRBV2	CASSGPTSGGALLLGDTQYF	TGTGCCAGCAGTGGTCCTACTAGCGGGGGGGCCCTGTTGTTGGGAGATACGCAGTATTTT
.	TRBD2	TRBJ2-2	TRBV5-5	CASSSQSGVNTGELFF	TGTGCCAGCAGCTCGCAGAGCGGGGTCAACACCGGGGAGCTGTTTTTT
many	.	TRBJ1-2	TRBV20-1	CSARVPGDGYTF	TGCAGTGCTAGAGTCCCAGGGGATGGCTACACCTTC
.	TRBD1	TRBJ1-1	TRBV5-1	CASSLARGDSRGVEAFF	TGCGCCAGCAGCTTGGCGAGAGGGGACAGTCGAGGGGTAGAAGCTTTCTTT
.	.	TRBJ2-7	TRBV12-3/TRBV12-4	CASSPHPGLPYEQYF	TGTGCCAGCAGCCCGCACCCGGGACTCCCCTACGAGCAGTACTTC
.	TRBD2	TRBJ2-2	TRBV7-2	CASSRSGATGELFF	TGTGCCAGCAGCCGTAGCGGGGCGACCGGGGAGCTGTTTTTT
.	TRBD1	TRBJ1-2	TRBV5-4	CASSETGQGYGYTF	TGTGCCAGCAGCGAGACTGGACAGGGGTATGGCTACACCTTC
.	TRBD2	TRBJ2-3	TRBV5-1	CASSLGLAGGPDTQYF	TGCGCCAGCAGCTTGGGACTAGCGGGGGGGCCGGATACGCAGTATTTT
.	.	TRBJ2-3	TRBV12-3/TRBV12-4	CASSLLPYAPHSTDTQYF	TGTGCCAGCAGTTTACTTCCCTACGCTCCCCATAGCACAGATACGCAGTATTTT
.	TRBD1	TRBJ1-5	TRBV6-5	CASSTTGGINQPQHF	TGTGCCAGCAGTACAACAGGGGGCATCAATCAGCCCCAGCATTTT
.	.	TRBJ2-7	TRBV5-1	CASKDGAYEQYF	TGCGCCAGCAAGGATGGGGCCTACGAGCAGTACTTC
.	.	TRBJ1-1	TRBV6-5	CASSYGGEAFF	TGTGCCAGCAGTTACGGGGGTGAAGCTTTCTTT
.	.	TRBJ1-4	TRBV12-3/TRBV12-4	CASSPTPPGLFF	TGTGCCAGCAGTCCTACCCCCCCGGGACTGTTTTTT
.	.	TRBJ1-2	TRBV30	CAWSNQGGGYTF	TGTGCCTGGAGTAACCAGGGAGGAGGCTACACCTTC
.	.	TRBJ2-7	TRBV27	CASRIRQDNSYEQYF	TGTGCCAGCAGGATACGACAGGACAACTCCTACGAGCAGTACTTC
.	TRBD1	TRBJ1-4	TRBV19	CASKDRVAEKLFF	TGTGCCAGCAAGGACAGGGTAGCGGAAAAACTGTTTTTT
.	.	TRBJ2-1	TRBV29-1	CSVGKWSTYNEQFF	TGCAGCGTTGGTAAATGGAGTACCTACAATGAGCAGTTCTTC
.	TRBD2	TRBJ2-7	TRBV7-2	CASSSRPGTSGYEQYF	TGTGCCAGCAGCTCTCGTCCCGGGACTAGCGGCTACGAGCAGTACTTC
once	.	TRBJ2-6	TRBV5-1	CASSNVKGGANVLTF	TGCGCCAGCAGCAATGTGAAAGGAGGGGCCAACGTCCTGACTTTC
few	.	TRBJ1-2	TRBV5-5	CASSPASQGYYGYTF	TGTGCCAGCAGCCCCGCCTCTCAGGGATACTATGGCTACACCTTC